What follows are 27 T cell receptor beta chains derived from one specimen sequenced in a study of T cells in Graves' hyperthyroidism and ophthalmopathy. The TCR beta CDR3 regions underwent amplification using RNA transcripts as the source. The HTBI primer set drove a first-round RT-PCR of the TCR CDR3. TCRdb re-called the multiplex PCR reads with MiXCR, one entry per CDR3 protein. The table has more than 500,000 distinct CDR3 sequences, 35% to 55% seen once. The sequenced material came from peripheral blood or thyroid tissue (not recorded which). These receptors were taken from an adult woman with Graves' disease, either hyperthyroidism or ophthalmopathy (not recorded which).

CDR3 DNA: TGCAGTGCTCGGCGGGAGGGGGAGACCCAGCATTTT. Translated, it gives CSARREGETQHF. The chain recombines TRBV20-1 with TRBJ1-5; tentatively, D is TRBD1 (6 bases). V was pared by 5 bases and J by 11 bases, with 16 bases between. This CDR3 has 12 residues. Germline CDR1 DFQATT, CDR2 SNEGSKA (reference sequence).

The genes are TRBV19 and TRBJ2-7, with 7 bases that match TRBD2. The junction had 5 bases not matched to a gene; V was cut back by 8 bases and J by 7 bases. Germline CDR1 is LNHDA and CDR2 is SQIVND (reference sequence). CDR3 length: 11 residues. The CDR3 bases are TGTGCCAGTCGGAGGGAGGGAGAGCAGTACTTC. This sequence encodes CASRREGEQYF.

This clonotype was counted many times. The chain links TRBV11-2 to TRBJ2-2, with D possibly matching TRBD2 (5 bases). This CDR3 comprises 14 residues. Trimming removed 5 bases from V and 5 bases from J, with 12 bases in between. Germline CDR1 is SGHAT and CDR2 is FQNNGV. The chain's CDR3 is CASSPDLLTGELFF. The CDR3 nucleotides read TGTGCCAGCAGCCCGGACTTGCTTACCGGGGAGCTGTTTTTT.

This clonotype was counted at least ten times. The chain combines TRBV11-2 with TRBJ1-1; perhaps TRBD1 as D (5 bases). The V gene lost 1 base and the J gene lost 6 bases, with 12 bases spanning the gap. This CDR3 region has 14 residues. Germline CDR1 SGHAT, CDR2 FQNNGV. The CDR3 DNA sequence: TGTGCCAGCAGCTTAGGTATAGGGGTGGCTGAAGCTTTCTTT. Translated, it gives CASSLGIGVAEAFF. The full variable domain, its missing parts supplied by reference TRBV11-2 and TRBJ1-1, is EAGVAQSPRYKIIEKRQSVAFWCNPISGHATLYWYQQILGQGPKLLIQFQNNGVVDDSQLPKDRFSAERLKGVDSTLKIQPAKLEDSAVYLCASSLGIGVAEAFFGQGTRLTVV.

At least ten counts were recorded for this clonotype. The chain employs TRBV9 and TRBJ2-5, with D perhaps matching TRBD1 (5 bases). V was pared by 3 bases and J by 2 bases, with 11 bases between. Germline loops: CDR1 SGDLS, CDR2 YYNGEE. CDR3 length equals 14 residues. The CDR3 reads CASSATAVQETQYF. CDR3 in DNA: TGTGCCAGCAGCGCGACAGCTGTTCAAGAGACCCAGTACTTC.

The rearrangement links TRBV20-1 to TRBJ1-1; D is ambiguous. CDR1 DFQATT and CDR2 SNEGSKA come from the germline V gene (reference sequence). Trimming removed 0 bases at V and 4 bases at J, with 6 bases between. This CDR3 spans 12 amino acids. The CDR3 sequence is CSAREPVTEAFF. The CDR3 bases are TGCAGTGCTAGAGAGCCAGTCACTGAAGCTTTCTTT.

The V and J genes are TRBV19 and TRBJ2-7; 11 bases are shared with TRBD1. Trimming cost V 11 bases and J 7 bases; bases outside gene matches: 13. The germline CDR1 and CDR2 sequences are LNHDA and SQIVND (reference sequence). The CDR3 loop spans 14 amino acids. The CDR3 bases are TGTGCCGGAGGGGACAGGGGGGTTACCGGGGAGCAGTACTTC. Protein product: CAGGDRGVTGEQYF.

CDR3 protein: CASSYGGQANTDTQYF. In nucleotides, the CDR3 is TGTGCCAGCAGCTACGGGGGACAGGCGAACACAGATACGCAGTATTTT. V usage is TRBV5-6 and J usage is TRBJ2-3; TRBD1 agrees at 8 bases. The germline CDR1 and CDR2 sequences are SGHDT and YYEEEE. The CDR3 loop spans 16 amino acids. The V gene end was trimmed by 3 bases and the J gene end by 2 bases; junction bases not matched to a gene: 8.

This clonotype occurred a few times. The chain's CDR3 is CSALNPAGSNTGELFF. CDR3 DNA: TGCAGTGCTCTGAACCCAGCGGGATCGAACACCGGGGAGCTGTTTTTT. V and J are TRBV20-1 and TRBJ2-2; 7 bases are a match to TRBD2. The CDR3 spans 16 residues. Germline V gives CDR1 DFQATT, CDR2 SNEGSKA (reference sequence). V lost 5 bases and J lost 0; bases outside the gene matches: 9.

Of note for this clonotype: A much bigger clone sits one base away, suggesting this may be a read error. The chain has TRBV18 and TRBJ2-3; D call uncertain. In germline, CDR1 is KGHSH, CDR2 LQKENI. This CDR3 contains 14 residues. Trimming shortened V by 6 bases and J by 2 bases, and 12 bases separated the two germline ends. CDR3 sequence reads: CASSPSLDTDTQYF. CDR3 DNA sequence: TGTGCCAGCTCCCCAAGCTTGGACACAGATACGCAGTATTTT. Full variable domain (outside the CDR3, taken from reference TRBV18 and TRBJ2-3): NAGVMQNPRHLVRRRGQEARLRCSPMKGHSHVYWYRQLPEEGLKFMVYLQKENIIDESGMPKERFSAEFPKEGPSILRIQQVVRGDSAAYFCASSPSLDTDTQYFGPGTRLTVL.

In this sample, this clonotype turned up many times. The chain combines TRBV7-2 with TRBJ1-1; D uncertain. From germline, CDR1 is SGHTA and CDR2 FQGNSA. V lost 6 bases and J 0 bases, leaving 8 bases between the germline ends. The CDR3 is 13 residues long. The chain's CDR3 is CASSFRMNTEAFF. CDR3 nucleotides: TGTGCCAGCAGTTTTAGGATGAACACTGAAGCTTTCTTT.

This chain uses TRBV20-1 with TRBJ1-6; maybe TRBD1 (5 bases). Germline CDR1 DFQATT, CDR2 SNEGSKA (reference sequence). This CDR3 spans 13 amino acids. Trimming pared 3 bases from V and 7 bases from J, leaving 10 bases between. In nucleotides, the CDR3 is TGCAGTGCTAGCAGACAGCCAAATTCACCCCTCCACTTT. It translates to CSASRQPNSPLHF.

The chain couples TRBV6-6 to TRBJ2-7, with 8 positions matching TRBD1. Germline loops: CDR1 MNHNY, CDR2 SVGAGI (reference sequence). J lost 2 bases, V lost 7 bases, and 7 bases had no gene match. The CDR3 covers 14 residues. The CDR3 DNA sequence: TGTGCCAGCAAAAGTGCCAGGGGGCCCTACGAGCAGTACTTC. Translating it yields CASKSARGPYEQYF.

The CDR3 region has the DNA TGTGCCAGCGGGGCAACCTACGAGCAGTACTTC. Residues: CASGATYEQYF. J is TRBJ2-7 and V is TRBV7-6; D possibly corresponds to TRBD1 (5 bases). Looked up from germline, CDR1 is SGHVS and CDR2 is FNYEAQ. This CDR3 spans 11 amino acids. Deletions cut 8 bases from V and 2 bases from J, with 7 bases between.

The genes are TRBV18 and TRBJ1-4; D gene uncertain. V lost 6 bases, J lost 4 bases, and 9 bases lay in between. The CDR3 consists of 13 residues. The germline CDR1 and CDR2 sequences are KGHSH and LQKENI. This CDR3 is CASSREINEKLFF. For the CDR3, the DNA is TGTGCCAGCTCCCGGGAAATTAATGAAAAACTGTTTTTT.

CDR3 loop: CAISEEGAEEQYF. For the CDR3, the DNA is TGTGCCATCAGTGAGGAGGGGGCGGAGGAGCAGTACTTC. J is TRBJ2-5 and V is TRBV10-3, with 7 nucleotides matching TRBD1. This CDR3 spans 13 amino acids. With 2 bases clipped from V and 11 bases from J, the junction kept 8 bases outside the gene matches. CDR1 and CDR2 (germline): ENHRY, SYGVKD.

The V call is TRBV14, the J call TRBJ1-6; D is uncertain. V shed 3 bases and J shed 8 bases, with 8 bases lying between them. The CDR3 contains 13 residues. Germline V lookup: CDR1 SGHDN, CDR2 FVKESK. CDR3 sequence: CASSQVGYSPLHF. The CDR3 DNA is TGTGCCAGCAGCCAGGTTGGGTATTCACCCCTCCACTTT.

This clonotype was detected only once. DNA for the CDR3: TGTGCCATCAGTGCGAGTAGGGGCAGAACAGACTATGGCTACACCTTC. It codes for CAISASRGRTDYGYTF. V and J are TRBV10-3 and TRBJ1-2; D may be TRBD1 (5 bases). From germline, CDR1 is ENHRY and CDR2 SYGVKD. The CDR3 runs 16 residues. The ends were cut back, 4 bases at V and 3 bases at J, with 18 bases in the middle.

In the case of this clonotype: A much larger clone differs from this one at a single base, so this may be a read error. The chain joins TRBV5-5 to TRBJ1-1; unclear D gene. The CDR3 extends over 14 amino acids. Germline lookup yields CDR1 SGHKS and CDR2 YYEKEE (reference sequence). Trimming stripped 4 bases from V and 0 bases from J, with 10 bases between. CDR3 DNA: TGTGCCAGCAGCGAGGCAGACATGAACACTGAAGCTTTCTTT. Its protein is CASSEADMNTEAFF. The full variable domain, rest sourced from reference TRBV5-5 and TRBJ1-1, is DAGVTQSPTHLIKTRGQQVTLRCSPISGHKSVSWYQQVLGQGPQFIFQYYEKEERGRGNFPDRFSARQFPNYSSELNVNALLLGDSALYLCASSEADMNTEAFFGQGTRLTVV.

CDR3 region: CASSEPGTGGYGYTF. As DNA, the CDR3 is TGTGCCAGCAGTGAGCCAGGGACAGGGGGCTATGGCTACACCTTC. The chain joins TRBV25-1 to TRBJ1-2; 11 nucleotides agree with TRBD1. This CDR3 is built from 15 residues. CDR1 and CDR2 (germline): MGHDK, SYGVNS. Germline trimming cut 3 bases from V and 4 bases from J; bases unmatched to any gene: 4.

This clonotype has at least ten counts. The chain combines TRBV12-3 or TRBV12-4 with TRBJ2-7, with D possibly TRBD2 on 7 matching bases. The V and J ends lost 3 bases and 0 bases respectively, with 12 bases between them. The CDR3 extends over 15 amino acids. DNA of the CDR3: TGTGCCAGCAGTTTGAGGGGAGGGGGCTCCTACGAGCAGTACTTC. It yields the protein CASSLRGGGSYEQYF.

The V and J genes are TRBV11-2 and TRBJ1-2; 7 bases map to TRBD1. Germline CDR1 SGHAT, CDR2 FQNNGV. J lost 6 bases, V lost 5 bases, and 9 bases had no gene match. There are 14 residues in the CDR3. In nucleotides, the CDR3 is TGTGCCAGCAGCCAATTTACCGGACAGGATGGCTACACCTTC. This translates into CASSQFTGQDGYTF.

This clonotype has at least ten counts. This chain joins TRBV5-5 and TRBJ2-7, with 8 bases aligning to TRBD1. Germline V gives CDR1 SGHKS, CDR2 YYEKEE (reference sequence). The junction had 10 bases not matched to a gene; V was cut back by 2 bases and J by 3 bases. This CDR3 contains 16 residues. CDR3 protein: CASSLQGVVGGYEQYF. The DNA of the CDR3 is TGTGCCAGCAGCTTACAGGGGGTGGTAGGGGGCTACGAGCAGTACTTC.

The chain has TRBV19 and TRBJ1-1, with 8 bases fitting TRBD1. The junction had 11 bases not matched to a gene; V was cut back by 9 bases and J by 5 bases. CDR1 LNHDA and CDR2 SQIVND come from the germline V gene (reference sequence). This CDR3 spans 14 amino acids. The CDR3 bases are TGTGCCAGCAGAAAGACAGGGGTAGGGACTGAAGCTTTCTTT. The encoded protein is CASRKTGVGTEAFF.

This chain connects TRBV20-1 to TRBJ2-7; D gene unclear. CDR1 and CDR2 from the germline V gene are DFQATT and SNEGSKA (reference sequence). This CDR3 contains 15 residues. Trimming took off 3 bases at V and 0 bases at J, with 15 bases between the two ends. The DNA of the CDR3 is TGCAGTGCTAGGGCCGACCTATCCTCCTCCTACGAGCAGTACTTC. It encodes CSARADLSSSYEQYF.

The DNA for the CDR3 is TGCGCCAGCAGCCGCTTGACAGAAATCGGGGCTATCGTCATGCCCCAGCATTTT. It translates to CASSRLTEIGAIVMPQHF. The chain joins TRBV4-1 to TRBJ1-5, with D possibly being TRBD1 (5 bases). Per the germline V gene, CDR1 is MGHRA and CDR2 is YSYEKL. This CDR3 region has 18 residues. With 4 bases removed from V and 9 bases from J, the gap between germline ends came to 28 bases.

This chain connects TRBV10-3 to TRBJ1-1; 10 bases line up with TRBD1. CDR1 ENHRY and CDR2 SYGVKD come from the germline V gene. The CDR3 loop spans 15 amino acids. The ends lost 10 bases at V and 4 bases at J; junction bases unmatched: 12. The CDR3 protein is CATGGTGVGATEAFF. CDR3 sequence (DNA): TGTGCCACAGGGGGGACAGGGGTAGGGGCCACTGAAGCTTTCTTT.